Listed here are 32 T cell receptor beta chains from one sample, sequenced in a study of brain T cells in children with intractable seizures. TCRdb keeps only in-frame clones here, not all; method: immunoSEQ multiplex PCR. The data show 110,000 or so clones, 90% to 95% seen once. Here the sequenced sample was peripheral blood, taken at surgery. These receptors originate from a boy in the first two years of life with hemimegalencephaly and intractable seizures.

The V call is TRBV12-1, the J call TRBJ2-1; the table's D gene call, TRBD2, was not cross checked with the DNA. TRBV12-1 is annotated as a pseudogene. This CDR3 spans 16 amino acids. The CDR3 region is CASSFWTSGSGNEQFF. The CDR3 DNA reads TGTGCCAGCAGCTTTTGGACTAGCGGGAGTGGGAATGAGCAGTTCTTC.

This clone appeared once. The CDR3 here is CASIRGGFSSYNEQFF. CDR3 DNA: TGTGCCAGCATCCGGGGGGGATTCAGCTCCTACAATGAGCAGTTCTTC. This chain joins TRBV11-2 and TRBJ2-1; 8 bases fit TRBD2. In germline, CDR1 is SGHAT, CDR2 FQNNGV. The CDR3 spans 16 residues. The trim removed 7 bases at V and 0 bases at J, leaving 8 bases unmatched.

The J gene is TRBJ2-4, the V gene TRBV7-2; 7 bases agree with TRBD1. The CDR3 contains 16 residues. V lost 4 bases to trimming and J lost 0 bases; unmatched junction nucleotides: 6. In germline, CDR1 is SGHTA, CDR2 FQGNSA. The DNA of the CDR3 is TGTGCCAGCAGCTCCCGGACAGGCTTAGCCAAAAACATTCAGTACTTC. It translates to CASSSRTGLAKNIQYF.

This rearrangement joins TRBV7-9 to TRBJ2-2, with D possibly matching TRBD2 (5 bases). The CDR3 extends over 16 amino acids. CDR1 is SEHNR and CDR2 is FQNEAQ in the germline V gene (reference sequence). Trimming stripped 10 bases from V and 0 bases from J, with 18 bases between. The CDR3 loop reads CATAEEALANTGELFF. The CDR3 DNA reads TGTGCCACCGCAGAGGAGGCCCTCGCGAACACCGGGGAGCTGTTTTTT.

The rearrangement joins TRBV28 to TRBJ2-3; possible D gene TRBD2, 6 bases. Germline V CDR1 and CDR2: MDHEN, SYDVKM. CDR3 length: 14 residues. The V and J ends lost 6 bases and 1 base respectively, with 11 bases between them. The chain's CDR3 is CASSWSGRTDTQYF. CDR3 sequence (DNA): TGTGCCAGCAGCTGGAGCGGGCGCACAGATACGCAGTATTTT.

The V gene is TRBV21-1, the J gene TRBJ2-3; TRBD1 was called by the table and not checked on the DNA. TRBV21-1 represents a pseudogene. The CDR3 totals 18 residues. The CDR3 protein is CASSKIPKGARGTDTQYF. Written as DNA, the CDR3 is TGTGCCAGCAGCAAAATCCCCAAGGGGGCGAGGGGCACAGATACGCAGTATTTT.

The chain couples TRBV7-8 to TRBJ2-7, with 11 nucleotides matching TRBD2. Losses at the gene ends were 1 base for V and 3 bases for J; bases not matched to a gene: 14. CDR3 length equals 19 residues. From germline, CDR1 is SGHVS and CDR2 FQNEAQ. CDR3 nucleotide sequence: TGTGCCAGCAGCTTAGGGGTAGCGGGAGGGCCCGGGTCATACTACGAGCAGTACTTC. Encoded protein: CASSLGVAGGPGSYYEQYF.

The chain joins TRBV9 to TRBJ2-7, with D maybe TRBD1 (7 bases). CDR3 size: 14 residues. V dropped 0 bases and J dropped 5 bases, with 12 bases sitting between them. Germline CDR1 SGDLS, CDR2 YYNGEE. The CDR3 reads CASSVGAGGNEQYF. The CDR3 DNA follows: TGTGCCAGCAGCGTAGGGGCAGGGGGGAACGAGCAGTACTTC.

The V and J genes are TRBV7-2 and TRBJ2-3; D might be TRBD2 (5 bases). The CDR3 is made up of 11 amino acids. Germline CDR1 and CDR2: SGHTA and FQGNSA. The germline V and J ends were trimmed by 7 bases and 6 bases, with 8 bases remaining between them. The DNA of the CDR3 is TGTGCCAGCAAGGGCGGGGATACGCAGTATTTT. It specifies CASKGGDTQYF.

The chain uses TRBV27 and TRBJ1-2; 7 bases are a match to TRBD1. The germline CDR1 and CDR2 sequences are MNHEY and SMNVEV (reference sequence). V gave up 4 bases and J gave up 6 bases; unmatched junction bases: 14. The CDR3 has 16 amino acids. CDR3 loop: CASSSRVMGQRDGYTF. CDR3 in DNA: TGTGCCAGCAGTTCCCGGGTAATGGGACAGAGGGATGGCTACACCTTC.

V gene TRBV21-1 combines with J gene TRBJ1-2; the table names TRBD1, a call not compared with the DNA. TRBV21-1 is annotated as a pseudogene. This CDR3 contains 15 residues. The CDR3 reads CASSHGRGRGYGYTF. The CDR3 bases are TGTGCCAGCAGCCACGGCAGGGGGCGCGGCTATGGCTACACCTTC.

The CDR3 DNA sequence: TGTGCCAGCAGTGAAGCGCTTTACGGCAGCACAGATACGCAGTATTTT. Encoded protein: CASSEALYGSTDTQYF. The chain couples TRBV2 to TRBJ2-3; D uncertain. Trimming took off 0 bases at V and 0 bases at J, with 10 bases between the two ends. Looked up from germline, CDR1 is SNHLY and CDR2 is FYNNEI. This CDR3 is 16 amino acids long.

The chain's CDR3 is CASSIRHGQGGEGAYEQYF. CDR3 coding DNA: TGTGCCAGTAGTATCCGTCATGGGCAGGGGGGGGAAGGAGCCTACGAGCAGTACTTC. V gene TRBV19 combines with J gene TRBJ2-7, with D perhaps given as TRBD1 or TRBD2 (7 bases each). Trimming took 3 bases from V and 2 from J, leaving 26 bases between them. CDR3 size: 19 residues. Germline CDR1 and CDR2: LNHDA and SQIVND (reference sequence).

The V and J genes are TRBV4-3 and TRBJ2-3; TRBD1 is a possible D gene (6 bases). The CDR3 spans 19 residues. V was pared by 0 bases and J by 2 bases, with 21 bases between. The germline gives CDR1 LGHNA, CDR2 YSLEER. The CDR3 loop is CASSQDYLDRYFPTDTQYF. CDR3 coding DNA: TGCGCCAGCAGCCAAGACTACCTTGACAGGTACTTCCCCACAGATACGCAGTATTTT.

A single count supports this clone. The V gene is TRBV28, the J gene TRBJ1-2; tentatively, D is TRBD1 (6 bases). V gave up 3 bases and J gave up 5 bases, with 10 bases separating them. The CDR3 covers 13 residues. Germline CDR1 reads MDHEN; CDR2 reads SYDVKM. This CDR3 is CASSLGRGYGYTF. The CDR3 region has the DNA TGTGCCAGCAGTTTGGGCAGGGGTTATGGCTACACCTTC.

This chain connects TRBV7-2 to TRBJ1-1; weak D call: TRBD1 (6 bases). The CDR3 sequence is 13 residues long. Looked up from germline, CDR1 is SGHTA and CDR2 is FQGNSA. Trimming removed 3 bases from V and 5 bases from J, with 10 bases in between. The CDR3 nucleotides read TGTGCCAGCAGCTTCACGGGACAAACTGAAGCTTTCTTT. Protein product: CASSFTGQTEAFF.

V is TRBV27 and J is TRBJ1-6, with TRBD1 identical over 9 bases. This CDR3 contains 15 residues. Germline loops: CDR1 MNHEY, CDR2 SMNVEV (reference sequence). After removal of 3 bases from V and 7 bases from J, the junction contained 4 bases not matched to a gene. CDR3 DNA sequence: TGTGCCAGCAGTTTCGGCGGGACAGGGAATTCACCCCTCCACTTT. It encodes CASSFGGTGNSPLHF.

The chain has TRBV6-5 and TRBJ2-7; TRBD2 aligns across 10 bases. V gave up 5 bases and J gave up 2 bases; unmatched junction bases: 6. This CDR3 comprises 15 residues. The germline V gene encodes CDR1 MNHEY and CDR2 SVGAGI. The CDR3 bases are TGTGCCAGCAGTCTCCCTAGCGGGAGCCCCTACGAGCAGTACTTC. Protein: CASSLPSGSPYEQYF.

V gene TRBV6-5 combines with J gene TRBJ1-1; D perhaps matches TRBD1 (6 bases). The CDR3 contains 13 residues. The germline V and J ends were trimmed by 6 bases and 4 bases, with 12 bases remaining between them. The germline V gene encodes CDR1 MNHEY and CDR2 SVGAGI. DNA for the CDR3: TGTGCCAGCAGCTGGAGGGGGGGCACTGAAGCTTTCTTT. Encoded protein: CASSWRGGTEAFF.

With respect to this clone: This sample also contains other DNA sequences that code for the same CDR3. The rearrangement uses TRBV3-1 (or the pseudogene TRBV3-2) and TRBJ1-5; TRBD1 might be the D (6 bases). This CDR3 has 13 amino acids. The V and J ends lost 4 bases and 6 bases respectively, with 10 bases between them. Germline CDR1 reads LGHDT; CDR2 reads YNNKEL (reference sequence). CDR3 residues: CASSRTGSQPQHF. CDR3 coding DNA: TGTGCCAGCAGCCGAACAGGGTCTCAGCCCCAGCATTTT.

The chain couples TRBV10-3 to TRBJ2-2, with 7 bases aligning to TRBD2. This CDR3 has 14 residues. V lost 10 bases to trimming and J lost 1 base; unmatched junction nucleotides: 6. The germline CDR1 and CDR2 sequences are ENHRY and SYGVKD. Here the CDR3 DNA reads TGTGCCACCCGAAGGGAGGGGAACACCGGGGAGCTGTTTTTT. Encoded protein: CATRREGNTGELFF.

The rearrangement links TRBV28 to TRBJ1-4; 7 nucleotides agree with TRBD1. V lost 6 bases to trimming and J lost 4 bases; unmatched junction nucleotides: 14. The V gene's germline CDR1 is MDHEN and CDR2 SYDVKM. The CDR3 contains 17 residues. The CDR3 protein is CASSSLVWNRGNEKLFF. The CDR3 DNA reads as TGTGCCAGCAGCTCATTAGTGTGGAACAGGGGTAATGAAAAACTGTTTTTT.

The chain joins TRBV6-5 to TRBJ2-7; TRBD2 might be the D (6 bases). The CDR3 covers 14 residues. Deletions cut 4 bases from V and 4 bases from J, with 14 bases between. Germline lookup yields CDR1 MNHEY and CDR2 SVGAGI. CDR3 nucleotides: TGTGCCAGCAGTTTTGAAGGAGGAGGGTACGAGCAGTACTTC. Its translation: CASSFEGGGYEQYF.

Turning to this clone: Since no conserved phenylalanine or tryptophan closes the CDR3, a read error is the likely cause. Because the CDR3's place on the DNA is in doubt, the DNA is left out and the CDR3 is given as listed by TCRdb. The chain carries TRBV30 and TRBJ2-2. The CDR3 is 11 residues long, counting both termini. The germline V gene has CDR1 GTSNPN and CDR2 SVGIG (reference sequence). The CDR3 spells CARYTPWGKGV.

The V call is TRBV19, the J call TRBJ2-2, with 7 nucleotides matching TRBD1. Trimming cost V 1 base and J 4 bases; bases outside gene matches: 6. Looked up from germline, CDR1 is LNHDA and CDR2 is SQIVND (reference sequence). The CDR3 contains 16 residues. Here the CDR3 DNA reads TGTGCCAGTAGTATAGCCGGGCCAGGGGGCACCGGGGAGCTGTTTTTT. Translated: CASSIAGPGGTGELFF. Together with reference TRBV19 and TRBJ2-2, the CDR3 gives the full variable domain: DGGITQSPKYLFRKEGQNVTLSCEQNLNHDAMYWYRQDPGQGLRLIYYSQIVNDFQKGDIAEGYSVSREKKESFPLTVTSAQKNPTAFYLCASSIAGPGGTGELFFGEGSRLTVL.

V gene TRBV2 combines with J gene TRBJ2-7; 8 nucleotides match TRBD1. This CDR3 has 13 residues. V was pared by 5 bases and J by 3 bases, with 3 bases of the junction left unmatched. From germline, CDR1 is SNHLY and CDR2 FYNNEI. CDR3 nucleotide sequence: TGTGCCAGCAGTAGGGACAGGAACTACGAGCAGTACTTC. Protein: CASSRDRNYEQYF.

The rearrangement uses TRBV5-5 and TRBJ2-7; D may be TRBD2 (6 bases). Germline CDR1 is SGHKS and CDR2 is YYEKEE (reference sequence). The length of the CDR3 is 13 residues. V was cut by 1 base and J by 6 bases, with 11 bases left in between. The CDR3 here is CASSLFWGGEQYF. DNA of the CDR3: TGTGCCAGCAGCTTGTTTTGGGGAGGCGAGCAGTACTTC.

The chain is built from TRBV6-6 and TRBJ2-7; D unclear. Germline V gene data show CDR1 as MNHNY and CDR2 as SVGAGI (reference sequence). This CDR3 comprises 12 residues. The V end lost 5 bases, the J end lost 2 bases, and 7 bases lay between the germline ends. The CDR3 protein is CASSPNPYEQYF. Written as DNA, the CDR3 is TGTGCCAGCAGTCCGAACCCCTACGAGCAGTACTTC.

This chain links TRBV3-1 (or the pseudogene TRBV3-2) with TRBJ2-7; a weak D match, TRBD2 (6 bases). The length of the CDR3 is 14 residues. V was pared by 4 bases and J by 7 bases, with 17 bases between. Germline assignment: CDR1 LGHDT and CDR2 YNNKEL (reference sequence). Here the CDR3 DNA reads TGTGCCAGCAGCCCACTAGGAGGGATGAGAGAGCAGTACTTC. Its protein product is CASSPLGGMREQYF.

This clone was seen only once. This sequence joins TRBV28 and TRBJ1-5; TRBD1 agrees at 9 bases. The J segment lost 6 bases and the V segment lost 6 bases, leaving 18 bases of the junction unmatched. The germline gives CDR1 MDHEN, CDR2 SYDVKM. The CDR3 spans 18 residues. The CDR3, as DNA: TGTGCCAGCAGCATATTTCTACGCGCCGGGACAGGGATTCAGCCCCAGCATTTT. It translates to CASSIFLRAGTGIQPQHF. Drawing the rest from reference TRBV28 and TRBJ1-5, the complete variable domain is DVKVTQSSRYLVKRTGEKVFLECVQDMDHENMFWYRQDPGLGLRLIYFSYDVKMKEKGDIPEGYSVSREKKERFSLILESASTNQTSMYLCASSIFLRAGTGIQPQHFGDGTRLSIL.

The V and J genes are TRBV6-5 and TRBJ2-3; D perhaps matches TRBD2 (6 bases). The CDR3 contains 15 residues. Germline assignment: CDR1 MNHEY and CDR2 SVGAGI. Trimming removed 9 bases from V and 5 bases from J, with 21 bases in between. In DNA, the CDR3 is TGTGCCAGTTCTCTAGGGAGGCCCTCCGGAGATACGCAGTATTTT. Amino acids: CASSLGRPSGDTQYF.

V and J are TRBV5-1 and TRBJ1-1; D not certain. V lost 4 bases and J lost 0, with 13 bases in between. CDR3 length: 15 residues. CDR1 SGHRS and CDR2 YFSETQ come from the germline V gene. The CDR3 coding sequence is TGCGCCAGCAGCCGAGGAGACACCTTGAACACTGAAGCTTTCTTT. Translated: CASSRGDTLNTEAFF.